Below, one T cell receptor beta chain is given with its context. The antigen is unknown. The sample belongs to a study of T cell responses to AZD1222 COVID-19 vaccine. Sequencing was performed with immunoSEQ multiplex PCR; in TCRdb, only in-frame clones are kept and a portion is missing. The sample has some 150,000 clones, about 85% seen once. Germline V gene data show CDR1 as SGHDT and CDR2 as YYEEEE. Trimming cost V 4 bases and J 7 bases; bases outside gene matches: 12. This CDR3 is 17 amino acids long. Study conclusions and caveats: CD4 TCRs associated with vaccination spanned spike, dominating at 160-218 and 743-854.

This TCR came from an adult in good health. Sequenced material: peripheral blood, taken on day 0 of AZD1222 vaccination. V is TRBV5-6 and J is TRBJ2-1; 12 bases line up with TRBD1. For the CDR3, the DNA is TGTGCCAGCAGCATACCCGGGACAGGGGGCTCGGGGAATGAGCAGTTCTTC. Residues: CASSIPGTGGSGNEQFF.